The 30 T cell receptor beta chains below come from one sample, sequenced in a study of shared clonotypes between healthy human individuals. Assay: immunoSEQ multiplex PCR; the TCRdb copy retains only in-frame clones and omits some. The sample lists around 510,000 clones; roughly 95% were seen once. Specimen: naive CD4+ T cells sorted from blood. Specified subset: CD45RA+ positively selected. The source of these receptors is a woman younger than 45 in good health.

The chain recombines TRBV6-6 with TRBJ2-7; D is undetermined. The CDR3 is made up of 12 amino acids. Trimming removed 2 bases from V and 6 bases from J, with 8 bases in between. Germline V gene sequence: CDR1 MNHNY, CDR2 SVGAGI (reference sequence). CDR3 sequence (DNA): TGTGCCAGCAGTTACGGGCGAGGCGAGCAGTACTTC. It translates to CASSYGRGEQYF.

The count of this clone is one. V usage is TRBV6-5 and J usage is TRBJ2-5; D possibly corresponds to TRBD2 (5 bases). Germline V CDR1 and CDR2: MNHEY, SVGAGI. V was pared by 2 bases and J by 5 bases, with 9 bases between. CDR3 length: 13 amino acids. CDR3 nucleotides: TGTGCCAGCAGTTACCGGGAATCGGAGACCCAGTACTTC. It codes for CASSYRESETQYF.

V usage is TRBV5-1 and J usage is TRBJ2-1; D may be TRBD1 or TRBD2 (5 bases each). The CDR3 contains 15 residues. The V gene lost 1 base and the J gene lost 2 bases, with 10 bases spanning the gap. Germline CDR1 and CDR2: SGHRS and YFSETQ. CDR3 bases: TGCGCCAGCAGCTTGATGAGGGGAACCTACAATGAGCAGTTCTTC. This encodes CASSLMRGTYNEQFF.

The chain has TRBV7-8 and TRBJ2-1; 13 nucleotides line up with TRBD2. CDR3 length equals 17 residues. Trimming took 5 bases from V and 7 from J; bases not matched to a gene: 11. Germline V lookup: CDR1 SGHVS, CDR2 FQNEAQ. The CDR3 sequence is CASSMQQGLAGFNEQFF. CDR3 coding DNA: TGTGCCAGCAGCATGCAGCAGGGACTAGCGGGGTTTAATGAGCAGTTCTTC.

The chain recombines TRBV6-1 with TRBJ1-5; maybe TRBD1 (6 bases). V was cut by 5 bases and J by 2 bases, with 13 bases left in between. Germline V CDR1 and CDR2: MNHNS, SASEGT. The CDR3 totals 15 residues. The DNA for the CDR3 is TGTGCCAGCAGTAAAGGGGGTTCGGGCAATCAGCCCCAGCATTTT. As protein: CASSKGGSGNQPQHF.

The CDR3 loop is CASSLFVQVDTDTQYF. In nucleotides, the CDR3 is TGTGCCAGCAGCTTATTCGTACAGGTCGACACAGATACGCAGTATTTT. V and J are TRBV5-6 and TRBJ2-3; perhaps TRBD1 as D (5 bases). CDR1 is SGHDT, CDR2 YYEEEE, per germline. Trimming took 2 bases from V and 2 from J, leaving 15 bases between them. This CDR3 contains 16 residues.

This chain links TRBV9 with TRBJ2-7, with 8 bases matching TRBD1. This CDR3 has 12 amino acids. CDR1 and CDR2 (germline): SGDLS, YYNGEE. The J segment lost 9 bases and the V segment lost 2 bases, leaving 4 bases of the junction unmatched. CDR3 DNA sequence: TGTGCCAGCAGCGTGCCAGGGGGCCTGCAGTACTTC. This encodes CASSVPGGLQYF.

The chain has TRBV2 and TRBJ2-7; 9 bases line up with TRBD2. This CDR3 spans 16 amino acids. Germline V lookup: CDR1 SNHLY, CDR2 FYNNEI. V gave up 7 bases and J gave up 7 bases; unmatched junction bases: 17. CDR3 nucleotide sequence: TGTGCCAGCACTTTGCGGGTAGGCGGGAGGGCCGGGGAGCAGTACTTC. The encoded protein is CASTLRVGGRAGEQYF. The full variable domain, in which reference TRBV2 and TRBJ2-7 provide the parts outside the CDR3, is EPEVTQTPSHQVTQMGQEVILRCVPISNHLYFYWYRQILGQKVEFLVSFYNNEISEKSEIFDDQFSVERPDGSNFTLKIRSTKLEDSAMYFCASTLRVGGRAGEQYFGPGTRLTVT.

This chain links TRBV14 with TRBJ2-1; D is undetermined. Per the germline V gene, CDR1 is SGHDN and CDR2 is FVKESK. This CDR3 contains 14 residues. Trimming stripped 4 bases from V and 7 bases from J, with 14 bases between. The CDR3 protein is CASSPVRVSNEQFF. The CDR3 DNA is TGTGCCAGCAGCCCAGTAAGGGTGTCTAATGAGCAGTTCTTC.

This rearrangement joins TRBV28 to TRBJ1-2; a possible D gene is TRBD1 (5 bases). V dropped 3 bases and J dropped 8 bases, with 13 bases sitting between them. Germline lookup yields CDR1 MDHEN and CDR2 SYDVKM. The CDR3 sequence is 13 residues long. DNA for the CDR3: TGTGCCAGCAGTTTTACACAGGCCAAGGGCTACACCTTC. Encoded protein: CASSFTQAKGYTF.

The chain couples TRBV28 to TRBJ1-4, with a tentative D call TRBD1 (5 bases). This CDR3 is built from 16 residues. Germline-derived CDR1 and CDR2 are MDHEN and SYDVKM. Trimming cost V 5 bases and J 6 bases, with 19 bases left between them. CDR3 region: CASSPTLGQGDEKLFF. Written as DNA, the CDR3 is TGTGCCAGCAGTCCTACTTTGGGGCAAGGGGATGAAAAACTGTTTTTT. Drawing the rest from reference TRBV28 and TRBJ1-4, the complete variable domain is DVKVTQSSRYLVKRTGEKVFLECVQDMDHENMFWYRQDPGLGLRLIYFSYDVKMKEKGDIPEGYSVSREKKERFSLILESASTNQTSMYLCASSPTLGQGDEKLFFGSGTQLSVL.

This clone was seen a few times. J is TRBJ1-2 and V is TRBV4-2; TRBD1 agrees at 7 bases. The CDR3 totals 16 residues. V shed 0 bases and J 4 bases; nucleotides not matched to a gene: 8. From germline, CDR1 is LGHNA and CDR2 YNFKEQ. CDR3 DNA: TGTGCCAGCAGCCAAGACGGACAGGAGCCTGGCTATGGCTACACCTTC. Amino acid sequence: CASSQDGQEPGYGYTF.

The rearrangement links TRBV6-1 to TRBJ2-7; D may be TRBD1 or TRBD2 (5 bases each). V lost 4 bases to trimming and J lost 0 bases, with 13 bases between them. The CDR3 spans 15 residues. CDR1 is MNHNS and CDR2 is SASEGT in the germline V gene. CDR3: CASSGNRDGSYEQYF. CDR3 DNA: TGTGCCAGCAGTGGAAACCGGGACGGCTCCTACGAGCAGTACTTC.

The chain uses TRBV28 and TRBJ2-3; 7 bases line up with TRBD1. The junction had 7 bases not matched to a gene; V was cut back by 6 bases and J by 7 bases. In germline, CDR1 is MDHEN, CDR2 SYDVKM. The CDR3 covers 13 residues. The CDR3 reads CASRVTGFHTQYF. CDR3 DNA: TGTGCCAGCAGAGTGACAGGGTTCCATACGCAGTATTTT. Full variable domain (remainder filled in from reference TRBV28 and TRBJ2-3): DVKVTQSSRYLVKRTGEKVFLECVQDMDHENMFWYRQDPGLGLRLIYFSYDVKMKEKGDIPEGYSVSREKKERFSLILESASTNQTSMYLCASRVTGFHTQYFGPGTRLTVL.

V and J are TRBV28 and TRBJ2-6; a weak D match, TRBD1 (5 bases). Germline V gene data show CDR1 as MDHEN and CDR2 as SYDVKM. The V end was cut by 7 bases, the J end by 2 bases, with 18 bases between. CDR3 length: 17 residues. CDR3 amino acids: CASTADSRVPGANVLTF. The CDR3 nucleotides are TGTGCCAGCACCGCCGACAGTCGTGTTCCTGGGGCCAACGTCCTGACTTTC. The entire variable domain, with the rest obtained from reference TRBV28 and TRBJ2-6, is as follows: DVKVTQSSRYLVKRTGEKVFLECVQDMDHENMFWYRQDPGLGLRLIYFSYDVKMKEKGDIPEGYSVSREKKERFSLILESASTNQTSMYLCASTADSRVPGANVLTFGAGSRLTVL.

A note on this clone: The sample holds other DNA sequences that translate to the same CDR3. The rearrangement uses TRBV6-5 and TRBJ1-2; D might be TRBD1 (6 bases). This CDR3 spans 14 amino acids. Germline CDR1 is MNHEY and CDR2 is SVGAGI. Trimming took 0 bases from V and 2 from J, leaving 7 bases between them. CDR3 sequence (DNA): TGTGCCAGCAGTTACTCGGGGGCGAACTATGGCTACACCTTC. Protein sequence: CASSYSGANYGYTF.

This clone came up once. The rearrangement joins TRBV14 to TRBJ1-1; 7 bases agree with TRBD1. The CDR3 sequence is 14 residues long. Trimming at V came to 5 bases and at J to 10 bases, leaving 13 bases not matched to a gene. Germline CDR1 SGHDN, CDR2 FVKESK. In nucleotides, the CDR3 is TGTGCCAGCAGCTTCGACAGGGTGGCTGATCGAGCTTTCTTT. Its translation: CASSFDRVADRAFF.

The chain combines TRBV18 with TRBJ2-5, with 13 nucleotides matching TRBD2. The CDR3 has 15 amino acids. V was pared by 3 bases and J by 11 bases, with 9 bases of the junction left unmatched. Germline lookup yields CDR1 KGHSH and CDR2 LQKENI. Written as DNA, the CDR3 is TGTGCCAGCTCACCCCCTGGACTAGCGGGAGTTGAGCAGTACTTC. Protein sequence: CASSPPGLAGVEQYF.

In regard to this clone: This sample includes further DNA sequences coding for the same CDR3. The V and J genes are TRBV28 and TRBJ2-7; a possible D gene is TRBD2 (6 bases). V was trimmed by 3 bases and J by 0 bases, leaving 6 bases between them. This CDR3 is 13 amino acids long. The germline V gene has CDR1 MDHEN and CDR2 SYDVKM. The CDR3 loop is CASSLGGSYEQYF. CDR3 in DNA: TGTGCCAGCAGTTTGGGGGGCTCCTACGAGCAGTACTTC.

The J gene is TRBJ2-1, the V gene TRBV18; no reliable D call. This CDR3 spans 12 amino acids. Trimming pared 2 bases from V and 8 bases from J, leaving 7 bases between. Germline CDR1 and CDR2: KGHSH and LQKENI. CDR3 DNA: TGTGCCAGCTCACCAGGGTTCGATGAGCAGTTCTTC. Translating gives CASSPGFDEQFF.

The J gene is TRBJ2-1, the V gene TRBV5-1; TRBD1 might be the D (5 bases). This CDR3 is built from 13 residues. Germline V gives CDR1 SGHRS, CDR2 YFSETQ. The V end lost 3 bases, the J end lost 7 bases, and 11 bases lay between the germline ends. For the CDR3, the DNA is TGCGCCAGCAGCTCCCTCAGGGAAAATGAGCAGTTCTTC. This sequence encodes CASSSLRENEQFF.

This clone was found once. V gene TRBV13 combines with J gene TRBJ1-1; D not resolved. The V and J ends lost 5 bases and 1 base respectively, with 11 bases between them. CDR1 is PRHDT and CDR2 is FYEKMQ in the germline V gene (reference sequence). This CDR3 comprises 14 residues. CDR3 protein: CASSKIRQNTEAFF. For the CDR3, the DNA is TGTGCCAGCAGCAAAATTAGACAGAACACTGAAGCTTTCTTT.

The chain uses TRBV28 and TRBJ2-7, with D perhaps matching TRBD1 (6 bases). Trimming took 3 bases from V and 4 from J, leaving 19 bases between them. The CDR3 covers 16 residues. Germline assignment: CDR1 MDHEN and CDR2 SYDVKM. This CDR3 is CASSFGGPVGLYEQYF. CDR3 sequence (DNA): TGTGCCAGCAGTTTTGGGGGCCCGGTCGGACTTTACGAGCAGTACTTC.

The chain has TRBV28 and TRBJ1-1; tentative D call: TRBD1 (6 bases). This CDR3 comprises 14 residues. V dropped 6 bases and J dropped 4 bases, with 15 bases sitting between them. CDR1 is MDHEN, CDR2 SYDVKM, per germline. The CDR3 loop reads CASRSGGEGTEAFF. The CDR3 DNA is TGTGCCAGCAGATCGGGGGGCGAGGGCACTGAAGCTTTCTTT. Drawing the rest from reference TRBV28 and TRBJ1-1, the complete variable domain is DVKVTQSSRYLVKRTGEKVFLECVQDMDHENMFWYRQDPGLGLRLIYFSYDVKMKEKGDIPEGYSVSREKKERFSLILESASTNQTSMYLCASRSGGEGTEAFFGQGTRLTVV.

The chain combines TRBV5-1 with TRBJ2-1, with D possibly called TRBD1 or TRBD2 (5 bases each). This CDR3 has 16 residues. Germline CDR1 and CDR2: SGHRS and YFSETQ. V was shortened by 2 bases and J by 6 bases, with 18 bases between the two germline ends. CDR3 nucleotides: TGCGCCAGCAGCTTTATACGGGACCCTATGGGCAATGAGCAGTTCTTC. Its protein product is CASSFIRDPMGNEQFF.

The chain links TRBV18 to TRBJ1-1; D is undetermined. The germline V and J ends were trimmed by 6 bases and 4 bases, with 21 bases remaining between them. Germline CDR1 KGHSH, CDR2 LQKENI. The CDR3 totals 16 residues. The CDR3 sequence is CASSPSESRKSTEAFF. The CDR3 bases are TGTGCCAGCTCCCCGTCGGAATCCCGCAAGAGCACTGAAGCTTTCTTT.

This chain links TRBV5-1 with TRBJ2-7; 8 bases map to TRBD1. After removal of 4 bases from V and 2 bases from J, the junction contained 14 bases not matched to a gene. Germline-derived CDR1 and CDR2 are SGHRS and YFSETQ. This CDR3 is built from 17 residues. For the CDR3, the DNA is TGCGCCAGCAGCCCGCACCCCCAGGGGGCCCTAACCTACGAGCAGTACTTC. It translates to CASSPHPQGALTYEQYF.

This chain links TRBV6-1 with TRBJ2-1; TRBD2 agrees at 10 bases. The length of the CDR3 is 15 residues. The junction had 5 bases not matched to a gene; V was cut back by 0 bases and J by 9 bases. Germline CDR1 is MNHNS and CDR2 is SASEGT. CDR3 sequence: CASSEAPAGGGEQFF. CDR3 DNA: TGTGCCAGCAGTGAAGCCCCAGCGGGAGGGGGTGAGCAGTTCTTC.

A single count supports this clone. The rearrangement links TRBV28 to TRBJ1-1; 12 bases line up with TRBD1. The CDR3 totals 16 residues. CDR1 is MDHEN, CDR2 SYDVKM, per germline. Trimming at V came to 3 bases and at J to 4 bases, leaving 6 bases not matched to a gene. In DNA, the CDR3 is TGTGCCAGCAGTTTTTGGGACAGGGGGCTTCTCACTGAAGCTTTCTTT. Protein: CASSFWDRGLLTEAFF. Looking up the rest from reference TRBV28 and TRBJ1-1 gives the full variable domain: DVKVTQSSRYLVKRTGEKVFLECVQDMDHENMFWYRQDPGLGLRLIYFSYDVKMKEKGDIPEGYSVSREKKERFSLILESASTNQTSMYLCASSFWDRGLLTEAFFGQGTRLTVV.

This clone appeared once. The chain has TRBV5-8 and TRBJ2-3; 8 nucleotides agree with TRBD2. This CDR3 contains 13 residues. Germline CDR1 is SGHTS and CDR2 is YDEGEE. Germline trimming cut 8 bases from V and 3 bases from J; bases unmatched to any gene: 5. The chain's CDR3 is CASERERTDTQYF. CDR3 sequence (DNA): TGTGCCAGTGAGCGGGAGAGAACAGATACGCAGTATTTT.